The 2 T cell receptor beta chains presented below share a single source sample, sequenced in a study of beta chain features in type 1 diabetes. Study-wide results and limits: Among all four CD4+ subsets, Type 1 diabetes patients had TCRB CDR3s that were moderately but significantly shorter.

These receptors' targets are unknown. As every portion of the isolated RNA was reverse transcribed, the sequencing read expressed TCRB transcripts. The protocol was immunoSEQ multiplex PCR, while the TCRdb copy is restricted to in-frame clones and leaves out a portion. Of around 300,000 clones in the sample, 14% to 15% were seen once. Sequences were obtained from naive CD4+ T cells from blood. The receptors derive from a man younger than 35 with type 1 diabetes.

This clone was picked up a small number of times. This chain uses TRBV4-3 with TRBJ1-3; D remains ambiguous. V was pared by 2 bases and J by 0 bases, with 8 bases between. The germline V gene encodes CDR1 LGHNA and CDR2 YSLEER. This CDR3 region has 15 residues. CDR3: CASSQRSSSGNTIYF. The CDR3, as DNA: TGCGCCAGCAGCCAACGATCGAGCTCTGGAAACACCATATATTTT.

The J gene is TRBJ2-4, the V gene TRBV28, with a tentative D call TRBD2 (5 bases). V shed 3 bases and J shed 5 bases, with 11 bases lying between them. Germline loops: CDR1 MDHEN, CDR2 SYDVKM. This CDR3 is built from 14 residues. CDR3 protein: CASSFEGLENIQYF. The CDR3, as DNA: TGTGCCAGCAGTTTCGAGGGTTTGGAAAACATTCAGTACTTC.